Listed below are T cell receptor beta chains from one sample, sequenced in a study of blood T cells in healthy people across ages. In TCRdb, the 5' RACE reads were re-called with MiXCR into one record per CDR3 protein. Here the sample spans almost 800,000 distinct CDR3 sequences, more than 45% being singletons. Sequenced sample: blood. These receptors were taken from a young man in good health. Each CDR3 is given with its conserved first and last residue. A D gene is named only where the DNA matches it firmly. Clone size is not always given. Where it is, it says once, few, many or a class for expanded clones.

TRBJ2-7 TRBV27 once 13 TRBD2 TGTGCCAGCCATGGGGGGCGGGGGGTAGAGCAGTACTTC CASHGGRGVEQYF
TRBJ2-7 TRBV7-2 NA 14 NA TGTGCCAGCAGCTTAGGTCGTAGCGCCTACGAGCAGTACTTC CASSLGRSAYEQYF
TRBJ2-7 TRBV4-2 few 18 TRBD1 TGTGCCAGCAGCCAAGTTGGTTTTGGGGACAGGGTCCCCTACGAGCAGTACTTC CASSQVGFGDRVPYEQYF
TRBJ2-7 TRBV4-3 NA 14 TRBD2 TGCGCCAGCAGCCAAGGAAGCGGGACCTACGAGCAGTACTTC CASSQGSGTYEQYF
TRBJ2-7 TRBV5-6 NA 13 NA TGTGCCAGCAGCTTGTCAAGTCCCTACGAGCAGTACTTC CASSLSSPYEQYF
TRBJ2-6 TRBV30 NA 17 NA TGTGCCTGGAGGAGGCCAGGAGGCGGGGCTGGGGCCAACGTCCTGACTTTC CAWRRPGGGAGANVLTF
TRBJ2-3 TRBV6-2/TRBV6-3 few 14 NA TGTGCCAGCAAACTTTTCGAGGGACCAGATACGCAGTATTTT CASKLFEGPDTQYF
TRBJ2-3 TRBV10-3 NA 14 NA TGTGCCACCCGTGGGACTTCGAACACAGATACGCAGTATTTT CATRGTSNTDTQYF
TRBJ2-7 TRBV20-1 NA 13 NA TGCAGTGCTACAACCAGCGCAGCCTACGAGCAGTACTTC CSATTSAAYEQYF
TRBJ2-5 TRBV20-1 NA 14 TRBD1 TGCAGTGCTCTTCCGGGACAGGGAACACTGGAGCAGTACTTC CSALPGQGTLEQYF
TRBJ1-2 TRBV20-1 NA 13 TRBD1 TGCAGTGCCCCAAACCCAGGGGGACGAGGCTACACCTTC CSAPNPGGRGYTF
TRBJ2-7 TRBV7-2 NA 14 TRBD2 TGTGCCAGCAGCCCCACCGCGGGAGCCAACGAGCAGTACTTC CASSPTAGANEQYF
TRBJ2-1 TRBV20-1 few 14 NA TGCAGTGCTAGAGAGGGGGCGGCCTACAATGAGCAGTTCTTC CSAREGAAYNEQFF
TRBJ1-6 TRBV13 NA 16 NA TGTGCCAGCAGCTTACGCGGGTTCGGGTATAATTCACCCCTCCACTTT CASSLRGFGYNSPLHF
TRBJ1-1 TRBV5-1 few 13 NA TGCGCCAGCAGGGAGGGGGGGAACACTGAAGCTTTCTTT CASREGGNTEAFF
TRBJ2-3 TRBV24-1 few 12 NA TGTGCCACCAGTGACGGTGAGGGAACGCAGTATTTT CATSDGEGTQYF
TRBJ2-1 TRBV6-5 NA 14 NA TGTGCCAGCAGCCTAACCGCCGGAAACAATGAGCAGTTCTTC CASSLTAGNNEQFF
TRBJ2-3 TRBV7-3 NA 15 TRBD2 TGTGCCAGCAGCTTTCGAGCGGGAGGTACAGAGACACAGTATTTT CASSFRAGGTETQYF
TRBJ1-1 TRBV28 NA 13 NA TGTGCCAGCAGAGAGAGCAGGAACACTGAAGCTTTCTTT CASRESRNTEAFF
TRBJ1-2 TRBV5-1 NA 17 TRBD1 TGCGCCAGCAGCTTAGGGACAGGGGGCCCGTGGAACTATGGCTACACCTTC CASSLGTGGPWNYGYTF
TRBJ2-1 TRBV20-1 NA 15 NA TGCAGTGCCCCACACCCCGGGACGGCCTACAATGAGCAGTTCTTC CSAPHPGTAYNEQFF
TRBJ2-1 TRBV5-1 NA 15 NA TGCGCCAACAGCGGAGTCGGAGGGATAGGGGGTGAGCAGTTCTTC CANSGVGGIGGEQFF
TRBJ2-3 TRBV6-2/TRBV6-3 many 14 NA TGTGCCAGCCCCAATATAGACCGCACAGATACGCAGTATTTT CASPNIDRTDTQYF
TRBJ2-3 TRBV29-1 NA 12 NA TGCAGCGTTGCCTCCAGCACAGATACGCAGTATTTT CSVASSTDTQYF
TRBJ2-7 TRBV25-1 few 15 NA TGTGCCAGCAGTGCCCAAGACAGGAACTCCTACGAGCAGTACTTC CASSAQDRNSYEQYF
TRBJ2-3 TRBV29-1 few 15 TRBD2 TGCAGCGCCCCGGGACTAGCGGGGGGGCCTGATACGCAGTATTTT CSAPGLAGGPDTQYF
TRBJ2-7 TRBV29-1 NA 14 NA TGCAGCGTTGAAGAGGGGAGGGGGCGCGACGAGCAGTACTTC CSVEEGRGRDEQYF
TRBJ2-7 TRBV11-2 NA 14 NA TGTGCCAGCAGCCCCCCGGCGGCAACGGGAGAGCAGTACTTC CASSPPAATGEQYF
TRBJ2-7 TRBV20-1 NA 11 NA TGCAGTGCTAGCGGGAGTCACGAGCAGTACTTC CSASGSHEQYF